A single sample gave rise to the 9 T cell receptor beta chains below, sequenced in a study of T cells after yellow fever vaccination. TCRdb fed the 5' RACE reads into MiXCR, producing one record per CDR3 protein. Of 250,000 to 350,000 distinct CDR3 sequences listed, around 4.5% are singletons. This specimen consisted of PBMCs, obtained 15 days after the yellow fever booster vaccination. The receptors originated from a man in his late teens or twenties who received the YFV17D yellow fever vaccine.

This clonotype was found many times. The CDR3 region is CASSQEGGRGGEQYV. CDR3 nucleotide sequence: TGCGCCAGCAGCCAAGAGGGTGGCAGGGGTGGTGAGCAGTACGTC. The chain employs TRBV4-1 and TRBJ2-7; a possible D gene is TRBD1 (6 bases). CDR1 is MGHRA, CDR2 YSYEKL, per germline. V was clipped by 0 bases and J by 7 bases, with 16 bases between them. This CDR3 has 15 amino acids.

This clonotype has ten or more counts. The chain links TRBV6-5 to TRBJ2-7; 7 nucleotides align to TRBD1. Germline CDR1 and CDR2: MNHEY and SVGAGI. CDR3 size: 13 residues. V shed 1 base and J 6 bases; nucleotides not matched to a gene: 3. Here the CDR3 reads CASSYWDRGEQYF. The CDR3 nucleotides are TGTGCCAGCAGTTACTGGGACAGAGGCGAGCAGTACTTC.

Written as DNA, the CDR3 is TGTGCCAGCAGTCCCCCTCGCAGGCTAGCGGGGGCCGATACGCAGTATTTT. Its protein product is CASSPPRRLAGADTQYF. This sequence joins TRBV12-3 or TRBV12-4 and TRBJ2-3, with TRBD2 matching over 10 bases. V was pared by 5 bases and J by 6 bases, with 14 bases of the junction left unmatched. The CDR3 is 17 residues long.

This clonotype has a count of ten or more. This rearrangement joins TRBV5-1 to TRBJ1-6; 9 bases match TRBD1. The CDR3 consists of 15 residues. With V trimmed by 1 base and J by 6 bases, 2 bases remained unmatched. Germline lookup yields CDR1 SGHRS and CDR2 YFSETQ. CDR3 sequence: CASSLSTGGNSPLHF. CDR3 in DNA: TGCGCCAGCAGCTTGTCGACAGGGGGTAATTCACCCCTCCACTTT.

This chain connects TRBV5-1 to TRBJ1-3; tentative D call: TRBD1 (6 bases). The V end lost 4 bases, the J end lost 7 bases, and 15 bases lay between the germline ends. CDR1 is SGHRS, CDR2 YFSETQ, per germline. The CDR3 is 14 residues long. CDR3 residues: CASSAAGAGNTIYF. The CDR3 DNA reads as TGCGCCAGCAGCGCGGCAGGGGCCGGGAACACCATATATTTT. Full variable domain (rest looked up from reference TRBV5-1 and TRBJ1-3): KAGVTQTPRYLIKTRGQQVTLSCSPISGHRSVSWYQQTPGQGLQFLFEYFSETQRNKGNFPGRFSGRQFSNSRSEMNVSTLELGDSALYLCASSAAGAGNTIYFGEGSWLTVV.

This clonotype was observed many times. DNA of the CDR3: TGTGCCAGCAGTTACGGGTTTGGGTCAGAGACCCAGTACTTC. This sequence encodes CASSYGFGSETQYF. The chain employs TRBV6-2 or TRBV6-3 and TRBJ2-5; D call uncertain. This CDR3 has 14 amino acids. CDR1 and CDR2 (germline): MNHEY, SVGEGT. Trimming took 2 bases from V and 4 from J, leaving 11 bases between them.

V gene TRBV6-2 or TRBV6-3 combines with J gene TRBJ2-5; no clear D. Trimming pared 7 bases from V and 2 bases from J, leaving 11 bases between. This CDR3 region has 13 residues. In germline, CDR1 is MNHEY, CDR2 SVGEGT. In DNA form, the CDR3 reads TGTGCCAGCACGGGCTGGAAACAAGAGACCCAGTACTTC. Residues: CASTGWKQETQYF.

J is TRBJ2-4 and V is TRBV6-5; D is unclear. The ends were cut back, 6 bases at V and 0 bases at J, with 12 bases in the middle. Germline CDR1 reads MNHEY; CDR2 reads SVGAGI. This CDR3 is built from 15 residues. This chain's CDR3 is CASSPRSLAKNIQYF. For the CDR3, the DNA is TGTGCCAGCAGCCCACGGTCGCTAGCCAAAAACATTCAGTACTTC.

This clonotype was recorded a few times. V gene TRBV7-2 combines with J gene TRBJ2-3, with a possible D match to TRBD2 (5 bases). CDR1 is SGHTA, CDR2 FQGNSA, per germline. The V and J ends lost 1 base and 0 bases respectively, with 14 bases between them. The CDR3 covers 17 residues. The CDR3 region has the DNA TGTGCCAGCAGCTTAGTGCCGGGGTCGACTAGCACAGATACGCAGTATTTT. Protein product: CASSLVPGSTSTDTQYF.